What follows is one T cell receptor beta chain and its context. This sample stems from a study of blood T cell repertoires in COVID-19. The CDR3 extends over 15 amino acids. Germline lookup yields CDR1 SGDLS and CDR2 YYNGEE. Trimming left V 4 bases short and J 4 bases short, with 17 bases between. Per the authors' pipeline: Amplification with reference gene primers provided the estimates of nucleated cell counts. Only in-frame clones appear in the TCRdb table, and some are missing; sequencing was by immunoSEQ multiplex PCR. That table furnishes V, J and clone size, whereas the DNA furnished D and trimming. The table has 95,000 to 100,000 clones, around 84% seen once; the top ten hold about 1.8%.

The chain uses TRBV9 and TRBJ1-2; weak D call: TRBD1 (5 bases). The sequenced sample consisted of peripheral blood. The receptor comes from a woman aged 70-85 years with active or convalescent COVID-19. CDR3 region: CASSPPGTSFYGYTF. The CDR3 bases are TGTGCCAGCAGCCCACCAGGGACTTCCTTCTATGGCTACACCTTC.